The 23 T cell receptor beta chains below all came from one sample that was sequenced in a study of blood T cell repertoires in COVID-19. TCRdb's table, derived via immunoSEQ multiplex PCR, lists solely in-frame clones and lacks some. This sample carries roughly 320,000 clones, 85% to 90% of them seen once, and the ten largest clones take over 3.5%. The sample was PBMCs or T cells enriched from blood (not recorded which). Receptor source: a young man who had recovered from COVID-19.

The V call is TRBV2, the J call TRBJ2-3, with D possibly being TRBD2 (6 bases). This CDR3 spans 15 amino acids. The germline V gene has CDR1 SNHLY and CDR2 FYNNEI. Trimming removed 6 bases at V and 2 bases at J, with 15 bases between. CDR3 nucleotides: TGTGCCAGCAGGACCTGGGACTTCTCCACAGATACGCAGTATTTT. Amino acids: CASRTWDFSTDTQYF.

This clone was picked up a small number of times. The rearrangement uses TRBV10-1 and TRBJ2-3; possible D gene TRBD2, 5 bases. Germline-derived CDR1 and CDR2 are WNHNN and SYGVQD (reference sequence). Trimming took 6 bases from V and 2 from J, leaving 9 bases between them. This CDR3 spans 13 amino acids. This CDR3 reads CASSADYTDTQYF. Here the CDR3 DNA reads TGCGCCAGCAGCGCTGACTACACAGATACGCAGTATTTT.

J is TRBJ2-7 and V is TRBV12-3 or TRBV12-4, with D tentatively TRBD2 (5 bases). V gave up 6 bases and J gave up 5 bases, with 11 bases separating them. This CDR3 comprises 12 residues. The CDR3 nucleotides read TGTGCCAGCAGCGGACTCGCTCACGAGCAGTACTTC. This sequence encodes CASSGLAHEQYF.

The rearrangement joins TRBV15 to TRBJ1-2; no clear D gene. Germline V gives CDR1 LNHNV, CDR2 YYDKDF (reference sequence). The CDR3 spans 13 residues. Trimming left V 3 bases short and J 0 bases short, with 5 bases between. The CDR3 loop reads CATSSTTNYGYTF. In nucleotides, the CDR3 is TGTGCCACCAGCAGTACAACTAACTATGGCTACACCTTC. The variable domain in full, with the rest retrieved from reference TRBV15 and TRBJ1-2, is DAMVIQNPRYQVTQFGKPVTLSCSQTLNHNVMYWYQQKSSQAPKLLFHYYDKDFNNEADTPDNFQSRRPNTSFCFLDIRSPGLGDTAMYLCATSSTTNYGYTFGSGTRLTVV.

This chain joins TRBV24-1 and TRBJ1-1; D perhaps matches TRBD1 (6 bases). V was trimmed by 5 bases and J by 1 base, leaving 13 bases between them. The CDR3 has 15 amino acids. Per the germline V gene, CDR1 is KGHDR and CDR2 is SFDVKD. The CDR3 spells CATSGGTTGNTEAFF. Here the CDR3 DNA reads TGTGCCACCAGTGGGGGAACGACAGGGAACACTGAAGCTTTCTTT.

This clone has only a few counts. V usage is TRBV7-9 and J usage is TRBJ1-6, with 7 bases lining up with TRBD1. Per germline, CDR1 SEHNR and CDR2 FQNEAQ (reference sequence). V was pared by 3 bases and J by 0 bases, with 11 bases of the junction left unmatched. This CDR3 spans 19 amino acids. The CDR3 DNA is TGTGCCAGCAGCTTTCAAGGGGGCAGATTCAGCTCCTATAATTCACCCCTCCACTTT. Translated, it gives CASSFQGGRFSSYNSPLHF.

The chain has TRBV30 and TRBJ1-2; D remains unclear. Germline lookup yields CDR1 GTSNPN and CDR2 SVGIG (reference sequence). The ends were cut back, 0 bases at V and 6 bases at J, with 11 bases in the middle. The CDR3 loop spans 13 amino acids. CDR3: CAWSVLRGDGYTF. The CDR3 DNA reads as TGTGCCTGGAGTGTACTGCGCGGAGATGGCTACACCTTC.

The rearrangement joins TRBV24-1 to TRBJ2-3; TRBD2 aligns across 13 bases. Germline V gene lookup returns CDR1 KGHDR and CDR2 SFDVKD. V lost 1 base, J lost 4 bases, and 1 base stayed unmatched. The CDR3 covers 16 residues. In DNA form, the CDR3 reads TGTGCCACCAGTGATTTTACTAGCGGGAGGGCAGATACGCAGTATTTT. This translates into CATSDFTSGRADTQYF.

The chain uses TRBV7-8 and TRBJ1-2, with 8 bases identical to TRBD1. Germline V gene sequence: CDR1 SGHVS, CDR2 FQNEAQ. The CDR3 runs to 17 residues. Trimming took 2 bases from V and 1 from J; bases not matched to a gene: 9. This chain's CDR3 is CASSLSPGTGRNYGYTF. The CDR3 DNA reads TGTGCCAGCAGCTTAAGCCCGGGGACAGGACGTAACTATGGCTACACCTTC.

This clone occurred once. This chain joins TRBV4-1 and TRBJ1-4; 8 bases map to TRBD1. From germline, CDR1 is MGHRA and CDR2 YSYEKL. The CDR3 totals 15 residues. V lost 3 bases, J lost 8 bases, and 8 bases stayed unmatched. The CDR3, as DNA: TGCGCCAGCAGCCAGCGGACAGGGATGATCGAAAAACTGTTTTTT. Its protein is CASSQRTGMIEKLFF.

About this clone itself: Just one base apart from a much larger clone, this may be a read error. The chain joins TRBV7-9 to TRBJ1-2, with TRBD1 matching 8 bases. The germline CDR1 and CDR2 sequences are SEHNR and FQNEAQ (reference sequence). The CDR3 totals 14 residues. The V segment lost 5 bases and the J segment 0 bases; nucleotides outside the gene matches: 2. The CDR3 nucleotides read TGTGCCAGCAGCCTACAGGGGGCTAACTATGGCTACACCTTC. It yields the protein CASSLQGANYGYTF.

The chain couples TRBV2 to TRBJ2-7, with D unresolved. The CDR3 totals 13 residues. Trimming stripped 8 bases from V and 6 bases from J, with 17 bases between. The germline V gene has CDR1 SNHLY and CDR2 FYNNEI. CDR3 in amino acids: CASAVFIRSEQYF. CDR3 nucleotides: TGTGCCAGCGCCGTGTTTATACGGTCCGAGCAGTACTTC.

The genes are TRBV30 and TRBJ1-1; no clear D. Per the germline V gene, CDR1 is GTSNPN and CDR2 is SVGIG (reference sequence). This CDR3 region has 11 residues. The V gene lost 3 bases and the J gene lost 3 bases, with 5 bases spanning the gap. CDR3 sequence reads: CAWSRDTEAFF. The CDR3 region has the DNA TGTGCCTGGAGCCGAGACACTGAAGCTTTCTTT.

V gene TRBV7-8 combines with J gene TRBJ2-3; D is possibly TRBD2 (7 bases). This CDR3 is 15 amino acids long. Germline V CDR1 and CDR2: SGHVS, FQNEAQ. V was clipped by 2 bases and J by 1 base, with 10 bases between them. The CDR3 is CASSLMGGRTDTQYF. The CDR3, as DNA: TGTGCCAGCAGCTTAATGGGGGGGCGCACAGATACGCAGTATTTT.

The chain employs TRBV5-6 and TRBJ1-6; weak D call: TRBD1 (5 bases). This CDR3 is 14 amino acids long. V was shortened by 3 bases and J by 6 bases, with 10 bases between the two germline ends. CDR1 is SGHDT, CDR2 YYEEEE, per germline. The CDR3 bases are TGTGCCAGCAGCTCGACAGCGTTTAATTCACCCCTCCACTTT. Encoded protein: CASSSTAFNSPLHF.

The chain links TRBV2 to TRBJ1-1; perhaps TRBD1 as D (6 bases). Between the trimmed V and J ends, which lost 9 bases and 6 bases, there was a span of 14 bases. CDR1 is SNHLY, CDR2 FYNNEI, per germline. The CDR3 is 12 residues long. The CDR3 loop is CARGQRGSEAFF. The CDR3 bases are TGTGCCAGAGGACAGAGGGGATCTGAAGCTTTCTTT.

This clone was picked up a small number of times. This chain joins TRBV15 and TRBJ1-5; possibly TRBD1 for D (5 bases). V lost 6 bases and J lost 7, with 22 bases in between. The CDR3 consists of 16 residues. Germline lookup yields CDR1 LNHNV and CDR2 YYDKDF (reference sequence). CDR3 nucleotide sequence: TGTGCCACCAGTTTCGATGGGACGGGAGGGGTCCAGCCCCAGCATTTT. As protein: CATSFDGTGGVQPQHF.

This chain joins TRBV5-1 and TRBJ2-3, with 8 bases aligning to TRBD2. Germline CDR1 reads SGHRS; CDR2 reads YFSETQ. The CDR3 sequence is 16 residues long. The J segment lost 0 bases and the V segment lost 4 bases, leaving 7 bases of the junction unmatched. In nucleotides, the CDR3 is TGCGCCAGCAGCCCCCTGGCGGGGGGTAGCACAGATACGCAGTATTTT. Translation gives CASSPLAGGSTDTQYF.

The chain is built from TRBV6-5 and TRBJ1-5, with a weak D call TRBD1 (5 bases). The V end was cut by 6 bases, the J end by 0 bases, with 12 bases between. The CDR3 is made up of 15 amino acids. CDR1 MNHEY and CDR2 SVGAGI come from the germline V gene. CDR3 nucleotides: TGTGCCAGCAGCCCCCACAGGTTTAGCAATCAGCCCCAGCATTTT. Its translation is CASSPHRFSNQPQHF.

The chain combines TRBV5-1 with TRBJ2-7; D might be TRBD2 (5 bases). Germline V CDR1 and CDR2: SGHRS, YFSETQ. The V and J ends lost 1 base and 5 bases respectively, with 10 bases between them. The CDR3 sequence is 13 residues long. CDR3 amino acids: CASSLRRPHEQYF. The CDR3 region has the DNA TGCGCCAGCAGCTTGCGGAGGCCACACGAGCAGTACTTC.

Regarding this clone: Additional DNA sequences in this sample encode the identical CDR3. J is TRBJ1-4 and V is TRBV12-3 or TRBV12-4; TRBD1 might be the D (5 bases). Trimming shortened V by 3 bases and J by 8 bases, and 10 bases separated the two germline ends. The CDR3 consists of 13 residues. This chain's CDR3 is CASSFREGEKLFF. As DNA, the CDR3 is TGTGCCAGCAGTTTCAGGGAGGGCGAAAAACTGTTTTTT.

A single count supports this clone. The chain joins TRBV10-2 to TRBJ2-3, with D unresolved. The CDR3 is 12 residues long. Germline V gene lookup returns CDR1 WSHSY and CDR2 SAAADI. Trimming pared 5 bases from V and 0 bases from J, leaving 3 bases between. The CDR3, as DNA: TGCGCCAGCAGTCCGAGCACAGATACGCAGTATTTT. It encodes CASSPSTDTQYF.

This clone turned up a few times. The V gene is TRBV5-1, the J gene TRBJ2-6; 10 bases map to TRBD1. From germline, CDR1 is SGHRS and CDR2 YFSETQ. The CDR3 covers 19 residues. The junction had 6 bases not matched to a gene; V was cut back by 0 bases and J by 0 bases. CDR3 nucleotides: TGCGCCAGCAGCTTGGCCAGGGACAGGGGATCCTCTGGGGCCAACGTCCTGACTTTC. Its protein is CASSLARDRGSSGANVLTF. Filled out from reference TRBV5-1 and TRBJ2-6, the complete variable domain reads KAGVTQTPRYLIKTRGQQVTLSCSPISGHRSVSWYQQTPGQGLQFLFEYFSETQRNKGNFPGRFSGRQFSNSRSEMNVSTLELGDSALYLCASSLARDRGSSGANVLTFGAGSRLTVL.